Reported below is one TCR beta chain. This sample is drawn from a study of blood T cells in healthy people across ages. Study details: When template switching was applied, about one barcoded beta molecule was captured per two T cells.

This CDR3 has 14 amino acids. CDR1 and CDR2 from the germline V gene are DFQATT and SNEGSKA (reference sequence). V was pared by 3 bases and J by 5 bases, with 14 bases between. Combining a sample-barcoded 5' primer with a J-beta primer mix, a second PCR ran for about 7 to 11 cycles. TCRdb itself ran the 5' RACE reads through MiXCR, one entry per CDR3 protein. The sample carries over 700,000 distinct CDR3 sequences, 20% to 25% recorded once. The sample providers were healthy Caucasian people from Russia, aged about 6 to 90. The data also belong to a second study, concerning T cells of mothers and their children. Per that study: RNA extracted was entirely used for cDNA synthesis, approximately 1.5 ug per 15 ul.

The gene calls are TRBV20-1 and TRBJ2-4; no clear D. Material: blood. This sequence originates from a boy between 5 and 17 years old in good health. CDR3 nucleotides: TGCAGTGCTAGCTTCTCTGGCGGACAAAACATTCAGTACTTC. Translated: CSASFSGGQNIQYF.